The rows below give T cell receptor beta chains drawn from one sample of a study of blood T cells in healthy people across ages. TCRdb reprocessed the 5' RACE reads via MiXCR and lists one record per CDR3 protein. The repertoire holds 1.5 million to 1.9 million distinct CDR3 sequences, with 35% to 45% as singletons. Material for sequencing was blood. The origin of the receptors is a woman aged 18-35 years in good health. CDR3s include the opening cysteine and the closing phenylalanine or tryptophan. D genes are given only for firm matches. For some rows the clone size is stated as once, few or many, or as a class when expanded; others skip it.

cdr3_nt cdr3_aa d_call clone_size j_call v_call
TGTGCCAGCAGCTTAGATCCCCGGGGTGGCTACACCTTC CASSLDPRGGYTF - once TRBJ1-2 TRBV11-2
TGCAGTGCTAGTGGGCAGACCATGAACACTGAAGCTTTCTTT CSASGQTMNTEAFF - many TRBJ1-1 TRBV20-1
TGTGCCAGCAGGCAATTCCCCAAAGGGACAGGGGGAACTCAGGGAAAACTGTTTTTT CASRQFPKGTGGTQGKLFF TRBD1 - TRBJ1-4 TRBV7-9
TGTGCCAGCAGTCCCCCTAGAGGGGGGGATCAGAATCAGCCCCAGCATTTT CASSPPRGGDQNQPQHF - - TRBJ1-5 TRBV6-6
TGTGCCAGCTCACCCTCCGGCCAGCGGGAGACCCAGTACTTC CASSPSGQRETQYF - few TRBJ2-5 TRBV18
TGTGCCAGCAGCCTAACTAAAGGGTCCCCGGCCCAGTACTTC CASSLTKGSPAQYF - few TRBJ2-7 TRBV13
TGTGCCAGCAGTTACTCGTGGGGAGTCGGCGTTAGTGAGCAGTACTTC CASSYSWGVGVSEQYF - - TRBJ2-4 TRBV6-2/TRBV6-3
TGCAGCGCCTGGGACAGAGGAAGCTCCTACGAGCAGTACTTC CSAWDRGSSYEQYF TRBD1 - TRBJ2-7 TRBV29-1
TGTGCCAGCTCTACCGGTTGGGGGGGTGAGCAGTACTTC CASSTGWGGEQYF TRBD2 - TRBJ2-7 TRBV18
TGTGCCAGCAGCCCGGGACAGGGCCCCTATAATTCACCCCTCCACTTT CASSPGQGPYNSPLHF TRBD1 once TRBJ1-6 TRBV5-5
TGCAGCGCTATCCCAGGGGGCTCCTACGAGCAGTACTTC CSAIPGGSYEQYF TRBD1 - TRBJ2-7 TRBV29-1
TGCAGTGCTAAACTAGCGGGGGGAGGAGATACGCAGTATTTT CSAKLAGGGDTQYF TRBD2 - TRBJ2-3 TRBV20-1
TGCAGTGCTAGAGCTTCCAGGAGCACAGATACGCAGTATTTT CSARASRSTDTQYF - - TRBJ2-3 TRBV20-1
TGTGCCAGCAGTGACAGGGGGGAGAACTACGAGCAGTACTTC CASSDRGENYEQYF TRBD1 - TRBJ2-7 TRBV27
TGTGCCAGCATCACAGGCTCCAATTCACCCCTCCACTTT CASITGSNSPLHF - - TRBJ1-6 TRBV2
TGTGCCAGCAGTTTATGTGCGGGCGGAGGGGCCAAAAACATTCAGTACTTC CASSLCAGGGAKNIQYF - - TRBJ2-4 TRBV27
TGCAGTGCTAGAGTTCCGGGACAGAACACTGAAGCTTTCTTT CSARVPGQNTEAFF - few TRBJ1-1 TRBV20-1
TGTGCCAGCAGGGAACAGGGATATAACGTCCTGACTTTC CASREQGYNVLTF - - TRBJ2-6 TRBV7-2
TGCGCCAGCAGCTTGGCCGTCCCGAAAGGTGGGCAGTATTTT CASSLAVPKGGQYF - few TRBJ2-3 TRBV5-1
TGCGCCAGCAGCCAAGATTTACTAGCGGGGCCGAACACCGGGGAGCTGTTTTTT CASSQDLLAGPNTGELFF TRBD2 - TRBJ2-2 TRBV4-3
TGCAGTGCTAGAGATCCTACCGCGCGACGGGACGGCTACACCTTC CSARDPTARRDGYTF - - TRBJ1-2 TRBV20-1
TGTGCCAGCAGTTCCGGGGACGTCTCTGGGGCCAACGTCCTGACTTTC CASSSGDVSGANVLTF - many TRBJ2-6 TRBV28
TGTGCCATCAGTGAAGGAGGGGTTGGCACAGATACGCAGTATTTT CAISEGGVGTDTQYF - - TRBJ2-3 TRBV10-3
TGTGCCAGCCAGACGGGGGTCGATGAGCAGTTCTTC CASQTGVDEQFF - - TRBJ2-1 TRBV6-2/TRBV6-3
TGTGCCAGCGGGGGCCCTGGAGCTTTCTTT CASGGPGAFF - - TRBJ1-1 TRBV2
TGTGCCAGCAGCTTAGTTTCTCGGACAGACTATAGCAATCAGCCCCAGCATTTT CASSLVSRTDYSNQPQHF - few TRBJ1-5 TRBV7-6
TGTGCCAGCAGTTCCCGGGACAGGGGCCGCTACACCTTC CASSSRDRGRYTF TRBD1 - TRBJ1-2 TRBV6-5
TGTGCCAGCAGCCTATCTTCAAGAGCTAGCGGGGGCTACTCCTACAATGAGCAGTACTTC CASSLSSRASGGYSYNEQYF TRBD2 - TRBJ2-7 TRBV27
TGTGCCAGCAGGACCGGGACAGCCTATGGCTACACCTTC CASRTGTAYGYTF TRBD1 few TRBJ1-2 TRBV6-2/TRBV6-3
TGTGCCAGCAGCTTAGGGGGCAGTTGGGTTGGTGATGAGCAGTTCTTC CASSLGGSWVGDEQFF - - TRBJ2-1 TRBV7-8
TGTGCCAGCAGGCGGGGCGAAGGAAACACCATATATTTT CASRRGEGNTIYF - - TRBJ1-3 TRBV2
TGCAGCGTCGACGCCGGGACAGGCCCCTATGGCTACACCTTC CSVDAGTGPYGYTF TRBD1 - TRBJ1-2 TRBV29-1
TGCAGTGCCAGGCCTCCCACTAACTATGGCTACACCTTC CSARPPTNYGYTF - - TRBJ1-2 TRBV20-1
TGTGCCAGTAGTCCAGGAATAAATCAGCCCCAGCATTTT CASSPGINQPQHF - - TRBJ1-5 TRBV19
TGCGCCAGCAGCTTGCTCCCCCCTTCTAGCGGGTCGGGGTACAATGAGCAGTTCTTC CASSLLPPSSGSGYNEQFF TRBD2 few TRBJ2-1 TRBV5-1
TGTGCCAGCAGCGTAGTAGGGTCTAGAATGGACGAGCAGTACTTC CASSVVGSRMDEQYF - - TRBJ2-7 TRBV9
TGCAGTGCTATTACCTTCGGGGCTAGCTTGGAGACCCAGTACTTC CSAITFGASLETQYF - few TRBJ2-5 TRBV20-1
TGTGCCATCAGTGAGTCCGGGACAGGGTCTTATAGCAATCAGCCCCAGCATTTT CAISESGTGSYSNQPQHF TRBD1 few TRBJ1-5 TRBV10-3
TGTGCCAGCAGCCAAGCCCAAGCGGGAGTGGAGGAGCAGTTCTTC CASSQAQAGVEEQFF TRBD2 - TRBJ2-1 TRBV14
TGTGCCAGCAACGAAGGACAGGGGGCTAATCAGCCCCAGCATTTT CASNEGQGANQPQHF TRBD1 - TRBJ1-5 TRBV2
TGTGCCTGGAGTGTACCGGGACAGGGATCGTATGGCTACACCTTC CAWSVPGQGSYGYTF TRBD1 few TRBJ1-2 TRBV30
TGCGCCAGCAGCCAAGAGGACAGAGCTAACTATGGCTACACCTTC CASSQEDRANYGYTF - many TRBJ1-2 TRBV4-3
TGCAGTGCCAGGCGGGGTGACGACTATGGCTACACCTTC CSARRGDDYGYTF - - TRBJ1-2 TRBV20-1
TGTGGTTCTAGCGGGGGGGTCCGGAGCACAGATACGCAGTATTTT CGSSGGVRSTDTQYF TRBD2 few TRBJ2-3 TRBV9
TGCGCCAGCAGCGTACAGGGGACTTCTAATGAAAAACTGTTTTTT CASSVQGTSNEKLFF TRBD1 - TRBJ1-4 TRBV5-1
TGTGCCAGCAGTTTGGGTACGCGGACTAGCGGAGATACGCAGTATTTT CASSLGTRTSGDTQYF TRBD2 - TRBJ2-3 TRBV12-3/TRBV12-4
TGTGCCAGCAGGGAGACTAGCGGAGACTACGAGCAGTACTTC CASRETSGDYEQYF TRBD2 few TRBJ2-7 TRBV2
TGTGCCAGCAGTTCACTTAATCCGCGTGGCTACACCTTC CASSSLNPRGYTF - - TRBJ1-2 TRBV28
TGTGCCAGCAGCCGTACCTACGTGGATGGCTACACCTTC CASSRTYVDGYTF - - TRBJ1-2 TRBV2
TGCAGCGTTGAGGAGGGACAGAGAACCTACAATGAGCAGTTCTTC CSVEEGQRTYNEQFF - - TRBJ2-1 TRBV29-1
TGTGCCACGAGAGAGATAGCCAAAAACATTCAGTACTTC CATREIAKNIQYF - few TRBJ2-4 TRBV7-9
TGCAGTGCTAGAGATTCGGTGGTTGGGGACAATGAGCAGTTCTTC CSARDSVVGDNEQFF - - TRBJ2-1 TRBV20-1
TGTGCCACAGACAGGGTTCCCAATGAGCAGTTCTTC CATDRVPNEQFF TRBD1 - TRBJ2-1 TRBV28